The 2 T cell receptor beta chains below all came from one sample that was sequenced in a study of blood T cell repertoires in COVID-19. TCRdb's copy holds only in-frame clones and misses some; the assay was immunoSEQ multiplex PCR. The sample shows some 180,000 clones, 81% of them seen only once. Specimen: peripheral blood. These receptors were collected from a woman between 40 and 50 years old with COVID-19, enrolled during active disease.

The genes are TRBV27 and TRBJ1-5, with D possibly TRBD1 on 5 matching bases. Germline assignment: CDR1 MNHEY and CDR2 SMNVEV (reference sequence). This CDR3 has 15 residues. The V end lost 4 bases, the J end lost 1 base, and 11 bases lay between the germline ends. CDR3 in amino acids: CASSSGGWSNQPQHF. CDR3 DNA: TGTGCCAGCAGTTCCGGGGGATGGAGCAATCAGCCCCAGCATTTT.

A few counts support this clone. This chain links TRBV5-1 with TRBJ1-1, with 10 bases that match TRBD1. Trimming took 0 bases from V and 4 from J; bases not matched to a gene: 3. This CDR3 contains 15 residues. The germline CDR1 and CDR2 sequences are SGHRS and YFSETQ. DNA of the CDR3: TGCGCCAGCAGCTTGGGACAGGGGGCTGTCACTGAAGCTTTCTTT. Residues: CASSLGQGAVTEAFF.